These 10 T cell receptor beta chains originate from one sample sequenced in a study of blood T cell repertoires in COVID-19. Sequencing used immunoSEQ multiplex PCR; TCRdb keeps in-frame clones, though not all of them. Found here are about 150,000 clones, approximately 80% of them singletons; the top ten hold 12%. The source material was peripheral blood. These receptors all come from a woman aged 60-70 years with COVID-19, enrolled during active disease.

The genes are TRBV11-2 and TRBJ2-7; 8 bases match TRBD2. V lost 0 bases and J lost 6; bases outside the gene matches: 4. The length of the CDR3 is 14 residues. Germline CDR1 reads SGHAT; CDR2 reads FQNNGV. This CDR3 is CASSLDYRGGEQYV. Written as DNA, the CDR3 is TGTGCCAGCAGCTTAGATTACCGGGGGGGCGAGCAGTACGTC.

The chain links TRBV2 to TRBJ1-1; 10 bases are shared with TRBD1. Germline V gene lookup returns CDR1 SNHLY and CDR2 FYNNEI. Unmatched junction bases numbered 10, after V lost 7 bases and J lost 5 bases. The CDR3 length is 15 residues. Written as DNA, the CDR3 is TGTGCCAGCACCCCAACGGGGGACAGGGGAACTGAAGCTTTCTTT. This encodes CASTPTGDRGTEAFF.

The chain couples TRBV6-2 or TRBV6-3 to TRBJ2-5; 7 bases match TRBD1. Per the germline V gene, CDR1 is MNHEY and CDR2 is SVGEGT. V shed 0 bases and J 2 bases; nucleotides not matched to a gene: 6. The CDR3 contains 16 residues. The CDR3 region has the DNA TGTGCCAGCAGTTACTCCCCCTGGACAGGTCAAGAGACCCAGTACTTC. Its translation: CASSYSPWTGQETQYF.

The V and J genes are TRBV9 and TRBJ1-3; 12 bases fit TRBD1. J lost 4 bases, V lost 4 bases, and 6 bases had no gene match. CDR1 SGDLS and CDR2 YYNGEE come from the germline V gene. CDR3 size: 16 residues. This chain's CDR3 is CASSPYGTGGGNTIYF. The CDR3 nucleotides read TGTGCCAGCAGCCCTTACGGGACAGGGGGCGGAAACACCATATATTTT. Full variable domain (rest looked up from reference TRBV9 and TRBJ1-3): DSGVTQTPKHLITATGQRVTLRCSPRSGDLSVYWYQQSLDQGLQFLIQYYNGEERAKGNILERFSAQQFPDLHSELNLSSLELGDSALYFCASSPYGTGGGNTIYFGEGSWLTVV.

The genes are TRBV19 and TRBJ1-1; a possible D gene is TRBD1 (5 bases). The CDR3 length is 12 residues. V lost 2 bases and J lost 7, with 8 bases in between. Germline V CDR1 and CDR2: LNHDA, SQIVND (reference sequence). The CDR3 region is CASSITGGEAFF. CDR3 DNA: TGTGCCAGTAGTATAACCGGGGGTGAAGCTTTCTTT.

The J gene is TRBJ2-5, the V gene TRBV10-3; TRBD1 is a possible D gene (6 bases). The CDR3 length is 15 residues. Trimming stripped 6 bases from V and 0 bases from J, with 14 bases between. Germline V gene lookup returns CDR1 ENHRY and CDR2 SYGVKD. CDR3 DNA sequence: TGTGCCATCAGCCGCGGACAGAGAGACCAAGAGACCCAGTACTTC. Translation: CAISRGQRDQETQYF.

DNA for the CDR3: TGTGCCAGCAGTTTCACAGGGGCGACCTATGGCTACACCTTC. It encodes CASSFTGATYGYTF. The rearrangement uses TRBV27 and TRBJ1-2, with 7 bases that match TRBD1. The CDR3 covers 14 residues. The V and J ends lost 3 bases and 4 bases, in that order; junction bases with no gene match: 5. Per germline, CDR1 MNHEY and CDR2 SMNVEV (reference sequence).

In DNA, the CDR3 is TGTGCCAGCAGTTTAGGGGGCGGACAGGGATATTCACCCCTCCACTTT. Translation gives CASSLGGGQGYSPLHF. The V and J genes are TRBV27 and TRBJ1-6; TRBD1 aligns across 8 bases. The germline gives CDR1 MNHEY, CDR2 SMNVEV (reference sequence). This CDR3 spans 16 amino acids. The junction had 8 bases not matched to a gene; V was cut back by 2 bases and J by 8 bases.

This chain connects TRBV14 to TRBJ2-1; the D gene is possibly TRBD1 (6 bases). The CDR3 runs 15 residues. Germline loops: CDR1 SGHDN, CDR2 FVKESK. V lost 1 base to trimming and J lost 2 bases, with 9 bases between them. The CDR3 nucleotides are TGTGCCAGCAGCCAAGTGGGGGCCCCCTACAATGAGCAGTTCTTC. Translated, it gives CASSQVGAPYNEQFF.

The chain has TRBV6-6 and TRBJ2-6; no firm D call. The V end lost 5 bases, the J end lost 0 bases, and 14 bases lay between the germline ends. Germline CDR1 MNHNY, CDR2 SVGAGI (reference sequence). This CDR3 contains 17 residues. CDR3 amino acids: CASSPSTSSSGANVLTF. The CDR3 DNA follows: TGTGCCAGCAGTCCGTCAACATCTAGCTCTGGGGCCAACGTCCTGACTTTC.